In its sample, the clone carrying this T cell receptor beta chain was seen many times. Its antigen remains unidentified. These data are taken from a study of identical twins. Whole-study results and caveats: Weaker excess twin sharing was observed in beta out-of-frame sequences.

Using its own MiXCR run on the 5' RACE reads, TCRdb lists one record per CDR3 protein. Of about 190,000 distinct CDR3 sequences listed, around a sixth are singletons. The CDR3 consists of 11 residues. V shed 5 bases and J shed 3 bases, with 4 bases lying between them. Germline CDR1 DFQATT, CDR2 SNEGSKA (reference sequence). The data were also submitted as part of a second study, on T cells expressing NK-cell markers.

The sample consisted of CD8+ T cells sorted from blood. The chain combines TRBV20-1 with TRBJ2-2; D unresolved. This receptor was taken from a woman aged 18-29 years in good health. As DNA, the CDR3 is TGCAGTGCTCCTTACACCGGGGAGCTGTTTTTT. It translates to CSAPYTGELFF.